The source of this T cell receptor beta chain is a study of blood T cell repertoires in COVID-19. At the level of the study: PBMCs, B-cell-depleted T cells, or T cells provided the cDNA or gDNA that made up the material.

This study enrolled people aged about 18 to 90 from roughly 22 US geographic areas. Which cohort a participant joined came from the clinical history participants gave. The method was immunoSEQ multiplex PCR; TCRdb's version includes in-frame clones alone and lacks a portion of them. The sample contains 310,000 or so clones, about nine tenths of which appear only once. This clone has a single count. In germline, CDR1 is SGDLS, CDR2 YYNGEE. This CDR3 has 15 residues. V gave up 0 bases and J gave up 7 bases; unmatched junction bases: 2. The clonotype comes from a woman aged 18-29 years who had recovered from COVID-19. What was sequenced was PBMCs or T cells enriched from blood (not recorded which). The J gene is TRBJ1-6, the V gene TRBV9, with 9 bases that match TRBD1. The CDR3 loop reads CASSVDGTGNSPLHF. The CDR3 bases are TGTGCCAGCAGCGTAGACGGGACAGGGAATTCACCCCTCCACTTT.